Listed below are T cell receptor beta chains from one sample, sequenced in a study of PD-L1 blockade in urothelial cancer. Only in-frame clones appear in the TCRdb table, and some are missing; sequencing was by immunoSEQ multiplex PCR. This table has tens of thousands of clones, more than 70% appearing once. Sample: PBMCs, taken around atezolizumab (anti-PD-L1) treatment. Receptors originate from a man aged 50-59 years with urothelial cancer. Both conserved end residues are part of each CDR3. Fields, in order: V gene, J gene, CDR3 protein.

v_gene: TRBV7-9; j_gene: TRBJ2-1; CDR3aa: CASDPGTTHYNEQFF
v_gene: TRBV7-2; j_gene: TRBJ2-2; CDR3aa: CASSVLAGGNTGELFF
v_gene: TRBV15; j_gene: TRBJ2-7; CDR3aa: CATSRDRGREQYF
v_gene: TRBV6-1; j_gene: TRBJ1-2; CDR3aa: CASGPDRSNYGYTF
v_gene: TRBV4-2; j_gene: TRBJ2-7; CDR3aa: CASSQDGLARDEQYF
v_gene: TRBV6-5; j_gene: TRBJ2-7; CDR3aa: CASSTTGTYEQYF
v_gene: TRBV2; j_gene: TRBJ2-4; CDR3aa: CASSKREGWDIQYF
v_gene: TRBV5-1; j_gene: TRBJ2-5; CDR3aa: CASSLQPREGGETQYF
v_gene: TRBV11-2; j_gene: TRBJ2-7; CDR3aa: CASRRPGAQQYF
v_gene: TRBV18; j_gene: TRBJ2-5; CDR3aa: CASSRTTGGLETQYF
v_gene: TRBV11-2; j_gene: TRBJ1-2; CDR3aa: CASSPYGQGQDYGYTF
v_gene: TRBV7-8; j_gene: TRBJ2-7; CDR3aa: CASSYALSGSYEQYF
v_gene: TRBV10-1; j_gene: TRBJ1-1; CDR3aa: CASSESGQNTEAFF
v_gene: TRBV7-9; j_gene: TRBJ1-4; CDR3aa: CASSPSRDNEKLFF
v_gene: TRBV30; j_gene: TRBJ2-3; CDR3aa: CAWDTGGDTQYF
v_gene: TRBV6-6; j_gene: TRBJ1-4; CDR3aa: CAYGGPNEKLFF
v_gene: TRBV20-1; j_gene: TRBJ1-2; CDR3aa: CSARQAGGYTF
v_gene: TRBV15; j_gene: TRBJ2-1; CDR3aa: CATSRTAIYNEQFF
v_gene: TRBV7-8; j_gene: TRBJ1-1; CDR3aa: CASSAGARDTEAFF
v_gene: TRBV7-9; j_gene: TRBJ1-4; CDR3aa: CASSLTGGTNEKLFF
v_gene: TRBV9; j_gene: TRBJ2-2; CDR3aa: CASSVRQGNTGELFF
v_gene: TRBV10-2; j_gene: TRBJ2-1; CDR3aa: CASRVATSGKDEQFF
v_gene: TRBV30; j_gene: TRBJ2-7; CDR3aa: CAWETGLSYEQYF
v_gene: TRBV28; j_gene: TRBJ2-7; CDR3aa: CASSWSGNSYEQYF
v_gene: TRBV7-3; j_gene: TRBJ2-6; CDR3aa: CASSLDSSGANVLTF
v_gene: TRBV18; j_gene: TRBJ2-3; CDR3aa: CASSRGKVAGDTDTQYF
v_gene: TRBV19; j_gene: TRBJ2-7; CDR3aa: CASSIGESYEQYF
v_gene: TRBV27; j_gene: TRBJ2-7; CDR3aa: CASSLTTPPYEQYF
v_gene: TRBV7-8; j_gene: TRBJ1-3; CDR3aa: CASRRGRAGNTIYF
v_gene: TRBV9; j_gene: TRBJ1-1; CDR3aa: CASTRDRAGTEAFF
v_gene: TRBV28; j_gene: TRBJ2-7; CDR3aa: CASSFQVPLGRLAGDEQYF
v_gene: TRBV6-5; j_gene: TRBJ1-5; CDR3aa: CASRRGLNQPQHF
v_gene: TRBV7-9; j_gene: TRBJ2-7; CDR3aa: CASSRAGTGVYEQYF
v_gene: TRBV19; j_gene: TRBJ1-4; CDR3aa: CASSIQGYEKLFF
v_gene: TRBV5-1; j_gene: TRBJ2-2; CDR3aa: CASSLDSLRGGELFF
v_gene: TRBV6-1; j_gene: TRBJ1-5; CDR3aa: CASSVEGSNQPQHF
v_gene: TRBV15; j_gene: TRBJ2-1; CDR3aa: CATSRGGTGRVGNEQFF
v_gene: TRBV7-2; j_gene: TRBJ2-7; CDR3aa: CASSAVTGDEQYF
v_gene: TRBV5-8; j_gene: TRBJ2-7; CDR3aa: CASSSPRDRGHRDEQYF
v_gene: TRBV4-2; j_gene: TRBJ1-4; CDR3aa: CASSQNGGRRNEKLFF
v_gene: TRBV2; j_gene: TRBJ1-4; CDR3aa: CASSEGGRVNEKLFF
v_gene: TRBV5-4; j_gene: TRBJ2-7; CDR3aa: CASSPSGTSGGYEQYF
v_gene: TRBV30; j_gene: TRBJ2-1; CDR3aa: CAWSGGSSYNEQFF
v_gene: TRBV5-4; j_gene: TRBJ1-1; CDR3aa: CASSFPGAANTEAFF
v_gene: TRBV27; j_gene: TRBJ2-2; CDR3aa: CASTSPRTSGRAYTGELFF
v_gene: TRBV6-4; j_gene: TRBJ1-5; CDR3aa: CASSSQGGQPQHF
v_gene: TRBV29-1; j_gene: TRBJ1-2; CDR3aa: CSVTLDSFNYGYTF
v_gene: TRBV7-9; j_gene: TRBJ2-7; CDR3aa: CASSLGLGTGAYEQYF